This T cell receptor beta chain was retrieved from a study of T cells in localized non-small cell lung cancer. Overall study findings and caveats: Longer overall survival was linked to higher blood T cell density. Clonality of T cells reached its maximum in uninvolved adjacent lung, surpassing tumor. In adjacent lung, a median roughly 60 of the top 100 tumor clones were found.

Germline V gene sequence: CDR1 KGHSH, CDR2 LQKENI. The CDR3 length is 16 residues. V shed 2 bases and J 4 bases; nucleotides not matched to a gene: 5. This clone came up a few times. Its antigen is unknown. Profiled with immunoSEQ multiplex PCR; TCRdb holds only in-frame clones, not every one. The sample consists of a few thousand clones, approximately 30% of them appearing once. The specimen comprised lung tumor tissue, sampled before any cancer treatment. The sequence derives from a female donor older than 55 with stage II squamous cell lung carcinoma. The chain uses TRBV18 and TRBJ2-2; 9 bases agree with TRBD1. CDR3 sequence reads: CASSPAGQGSTGELFF. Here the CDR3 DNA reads TGTGCCAGCTCACCAGCGGGACAGGGTAGCACCGGGGAGCTGTTTTTT.